This is a list of T cell receptor beta chains from one sample in a study of lymphopenia after photon versus proton radiotherapy. TCRdb's table, derived via immunoSEQ multiplex PCR, lists solely in-frame clones and lacks some. The sample has over 50,000 clones, around 85% seen once. The sample here was peripheral blood, taken from a patient treated with photon-based radiotherapy. The receptors stem from a man aged 35 to 55 with gastric cancer. CDR3s include the opening cysteine and the closing phenylalanine or tryptophan. The D gene is left open where the match is weak. Size values are once, few and many counts, or a class for expanded clones, and some rows have none.

>TRBV4-1|TRBJ2-3|TRBD2|-
TGCGCCAGCAGCCAAGGGCCTAGCGGGGGCACAGATACGCAGTATTTT
CASSQGPSGGTDTQYF
>TRBV6-1|TRBJ2-6|-|-
TGTGCCAGCAGTGAAATCGGCAGGCCCTCTGGGGCCAACGTCCTGACTTTC
CASSEIGRPSGANVLTF
>TRBV5-1|TRBJ2-3|TRBD1|-
TGCGCCAGCAGCCTCAGGGGGCTGGGCACAGATACGCAGTATTTT
CASSLRGLGTDTQYF
>TRBV18|TRBJ1-6|-|few
TGTGCCAGCTCACCACGTGATCAACGTCATTCACCCCTCCACTTT
CASSPRDQRHSPLHF
>TRBV9|TRBJ1-3|TRBD1|-
TGTGCCAGCAGCGAAGGACAGGGGCGCCTTGGAAACACCATATATTTT
CASSEGQGRLGNTIYF
>TRBV7-9|TRBJ2-7|TRBD1|-
TGTGCCAGCGATCGGACAGGATCCTACGAGCAGTACTTC
CASDRTGSYEQYF
>TRBV5-4|TRBJ2-7|-|-
TGTGCCAGCAGCTTGGTTGGACTCTCCTACGAGCAGTACTTC
CASSLVGLSYEQYF
>TRBV21-1|TRBJ1-2|-|-
TGTGCCAGCAGCAATGCAGCCTACTATGGCTACACCTTC
CASSNAAYYGYTF
>TRBV7-8|TRBJ1-4|-|-
TGTGCCAGCAGCCCCTTGGGATCAGCTAATGAAAAACTGTTTTTT
CASSPLGSANEKLFF
>TRBV7-6|TRBJ2-3|TRBD1|-
TGTGCCAGCAGCGCCGGACAGGGGCTTCAAGATACGCAGTATTTT
CASSAGQGLQDTQYF
>TRBV2|TRBJ1-5|-|-
TGTGCCAGCAGTGAAGCGTGGGGGGGAACAGGGAATCAGCCCCAGCATTTT
CASSEAWGGTGNQPQHF
>TRBV19|TRBJ1-3|-|-
TGTGCCAGTATCAACCGGAGGGGCTCTGGAAACACCATATATTTT
CASINRRGSGNTIYF
>TRBV11-1|TRBJ2-5|-|-
TGTGCCAGCAGCTTAGGGGGCACCCAAGAGACCCAGTACTTC
CASSLGGTQETQYF
>TRBV27|TRBJ2-7|-|-
TGTGCCAGCAGTTTTGGGCAGGGTCAAACCGAGCAGTACTTC
CASSFGQGQTEQYF
>TRBV10-3|TRBJ2-7|-|-
TGTGCCACGCGTACCAACTACGAGCAGTACTTC
CATRTNYEQYF
>TRBV5-1|TRBJ2-7|TRBD1|-
TGCGCCAGCAGGGGGACAGGGACCTACGAGCAGTACTTC
CASRGTGTYEQYF
>TRBV5-4|TRBJ2-5|TRBD2|-
TGTGCCAGCAGCTCAGGACTAGCGGGACAAGAGACCCAGTACTTC
CASSSGLAGQETQYF
>TRBV5-5|TRBJ2-7|TRBD1|-
TGTGCCAGCAGCCAAGAGGACAGGGGGCGCTACGAGCAGTACTTC
CASSQEDRGRYEQYF
>TRBV5-4|TRBJ1-1|TRBD1|-
TGTGCCAGCAGCCCACTTGGACAGGGAGGGAACACTGAAGCTTTCTTT
CASSPLGQGGNTEAFF
>TRBV30|TRBJ1-1|-|-
TGTGCCTGGAGCTCTTCGGGGCAGTGGGGACGGGGGGACACTGAAGCTTTCTTT
CAWSSSGQWGRGDTEAFF
>TRBV5-6|TRBJ2-5|-|-
TGTGCCAGCAGGCGGGCTGGCTTAGGGGGCCAAGAGACCCAGTACTTC
CASRRAGLGGQETQYF
>TRBV19|TRBJ1-1|TRBD1|once
TGTGCCAGTAGTGTCTACAGGGGCAGCAAGGGGGATAGCACTGAAGCTTTCTTT
CASSVYRGSKGDSTEAFF
>TRBV27|TRBJ1-6|TRBD1|-
TGTGCCAGCAGCAGGATTGATGGGACAGGGAGTTCACCCCTCCACTTT
CASSRIDGTGSSPLHF
>TRBV5-1|TRBJ2-3|-|-
TGCGCCAGCAGCTTTGAGCTATACACAGATACGCAGTATTTT
CASSFELYTDTQYF
>TRBV7-3|TRBJ2-1|TRBD2|-
TGTGCCAGCAGCTATAGCGGGAGCTCCTACAATGAGCAGTTCTTC
CASSYSGSSYNEQFF
>TRBV30|TRBJ1-6|TRBD1|-
TGTGCCAGCCGGGACAGCTATAATTCACCCCTCCACTTT
CASRDSYNSPLHF
>TRBV19|TRBJ1-5|TRBD1|few
TGTGCCAGCTCGGACAGGTCCATTTCCAATCAGCCCCAGCATTTT
CASSDRSISNQPQHF
>TRBV19|TRBJ2-7|-|-
TGTGCCAGTAGTCCCAAGGGAGGCTACGAGCAGTACTTC
CASSPKGGYEQYF
>TRBV14|TRBJ1-6|-|few
TGTGCCAGCAGCCAAGAACCTGATTCACCCCTCCACTTT
CASSQEPDSPLHF
>TRBV7-9|TRBJ1-2|-|-
TGTGCCAGCAGCTCAAATTCCAGGCGACCCGGCTACACCTTC
CASSSNSRRPGYTF
>TRBV29-1|TRBJ1-2|-|-
TGCAGCGTTGCTGCGGACAGTAACTATGGCTACACCTTC
CSVAADSNYGYTF
>TRBV5-1|TRBJ2-3|TRBD1|-
TGCGCCAGCAGCCCCCAGGGGGCTCACACAGATACGCAGTATTTT
CASSPQGAHTDTQYF
>TRBV30|TRBJ2-7|-|-
TGTGCCTGGAGAAAGGGGAGTGGCGAGCAGTACTTC
CAWRKGSGEQYF
>TRBV18|TRBJ2-4|TRBD1|-
TGTGCCAGCTCATCCCGACAGGGACAAGACATTCAGTACTTC
CASSSRQGQDIQYF
>TRBV9|TRBJ2-7|TRBD1|-
TGTGCCAGCAGCCTTGGACAGGGTCCCTACGAGCAGTACTTC
CASSLGQGPYEQYF